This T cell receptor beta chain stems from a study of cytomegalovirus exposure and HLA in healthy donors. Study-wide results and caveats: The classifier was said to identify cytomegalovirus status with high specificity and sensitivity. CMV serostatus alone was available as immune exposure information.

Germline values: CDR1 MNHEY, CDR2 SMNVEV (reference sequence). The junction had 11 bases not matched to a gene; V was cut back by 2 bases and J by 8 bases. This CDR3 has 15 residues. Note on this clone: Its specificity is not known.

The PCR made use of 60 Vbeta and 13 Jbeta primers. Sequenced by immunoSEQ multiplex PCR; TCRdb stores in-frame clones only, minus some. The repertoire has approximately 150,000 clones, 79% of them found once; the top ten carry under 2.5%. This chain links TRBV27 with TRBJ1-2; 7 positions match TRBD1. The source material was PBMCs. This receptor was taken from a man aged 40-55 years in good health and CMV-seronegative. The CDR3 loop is CASSLRGGPLRGYTF. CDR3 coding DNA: TGTGCCAGCAGTTTAAGAGGGGGCCCACTAAGGGGCTACACCTTC.